The rows below give T cell receptor beta chains drawn from one sample of a study of T-cell reconstitution after alpha-beta-depleted transplantation in children. In TCRdb, the PCR reads were re-called with MiXCR into one record per CDR3 protein. The sample has over 200,000 distinct CDR3 sequences; 8.4% are singletons. This specimen was PBMCs, mostly from graft donor cells, taken 360 days after TCRalphabeta/CD19-depleted stem cell transplant. The receptors were sampled from a male patient aged 2 to 10 who had a stem cell transplant for acute myeloid leukemia, so the T cells may come from the graft donor. Both conserved end residues are part of each CDR3. D genes are given only for firm matches. Part of the rows lack a size; the others show once, few, many or a class for expanded clones.

D gene	V gene	J gene	clone size	CDR3 protein	CDR3 DNA
TRBD1	TRBV10-3	TRBJ2-6	few	CAITPGQSGANVLTF	TGTGCCATCACCCCGGGACAGTCTGGGGCCAACGTCCTGACTTTC
.	TRBV10-3	TRBJ1-6	.	CAIKGLSNSPLHF	TGTGCCATCAAGGGCCTGAGCAATTCACCCCTCCACTTT
TRBD2	TRBV28	TRBJ2-7	few	CASSIGLAGEGTYEQYF	TGTGCCAGCAGCATAGGACTAGCGGGAGAAGGGACCTACGAGCAGTACTTC
.	TRBV6-2/TRBV6-3	TRBJ2-1	.	CASSYGTAGRAFF	TGTGCCAGCAGTTACGGGACGGCGGGACGAGCGTTCTTC
.	TRBV14	TRBJ2-7	many	CASSQVPFRPYEQYF	TGTGCCAGCAGCCAAGTCCCCTTCCGGCCCTACGAGCAGTACTTC
.	TRBV12-3/TRBV12-4	TRBJ2-5	.	CASSLSQSQETQYF	TGTGCCAGCAGTTTATCTCAGTCCCAAGAGACCCAGTACTTC
.	TRBV12-3/TRBV12-4	TRBJ2-3	many	CASRRDSDTQYF	TGTGCCAGCAGACGGGACTCCGATACGCAGTATTTT
.	TRBV7-9	TRBJ2-7	.	CASSLVQVNEQYF	TGTGCCAGCAGCTTGGTACAGGTCAACGAGCAGTACTTC
.	TRBV9	TRBJ2-3	.	CASSVYYRADTQYF	TGTGCCAGCAGCGTATACTACCGCGCAGATACGCAGTATTTT
TRBD1	TRBV6-1	TRBJ2-5	.	CASAGTGNLGETQYF	TGTGCCAGCGCTGGGACAGGAAATTTGGGAGAGACCCAGTACTTC
.	TRBV12-3/TRBV12-4	TRBJ1-2	few	CASSFDTGYTF	TGTGCCAGCAGTTTTGATACTGGCTACACCTTC
TRBD1	TRBV5-1	TRBJ2-2	many	CASSLKAGTVDPGELFF	TGCGCCAGCAGCTTGAAGGCCGGGACAGTCGACCCCGGGGAGCTGTTTTTT
TRBD1	TRBV20-1	TRBJ2-7	many	CSARTGTAFSYEQYF	TGCAGTGCTAGAACCGGGACAGCTTTTTCCTACGAGCAGTACTTC
.	TRBV12-3/TRBV12-4	TRBJ1-5	many	CASSPGRGWQPQHF	TGTGCCAGCAGTCCTGGACGAGGGTGGCAGCCCCAGCATTTT
.	TRBV5-1	TRBJ1-3	.	CASSLDGNTIYF	TGCGCCAGCAGCTTGGATGGGAACACCATATATTTT
.	TRBV7-3	TRBJ2-7	.	CASSLIWSPYEQYF	TGTGCCAGCAGCTTAATCTGGTCGCCCTACGAGCAGTACTTC
TRBD2	TRBV28	TRBJ2-3	.	CASSPPTSGGAGDTQYF	TGTGCCAGCAGTCCCCCGACTAGCGGGGGGGCCGGAGATACGCAGTATTTT
.	TRBV6-5	TRBJ1-5	many	CASSYSGLSNQPQHF	TGTGCCAGCAGTTACTCGGGACTGAGCAATCAGCCCCAGCATTTT
TRBD1	TRBV9	TRBJ2-2	many	CASSGTGGITGELFF	TGTGCCAGCAGCGGGACAGGAGGCATCACCGGGGAGCTGTTTTTT
.	TRBV12-3/TRBV12-4	TRBJ2-2	few	CASSFGAGELFF	TGTGCCAGCAGTTTTGGGGCCGGGGAGCTGTTTTTT
.	TRBV12-3/TRBV12-4	TRBJ2-2	few	CASNLGLNTGELFF	TGTGCCAGTAACCTCGGACTTAACACCGGGGAGCTGTTTTTT
.	TRBV12-3/TRBV12-4	TRBJ1-5	few	CASSFGGDQPQHF	TGTGCCAGCAGTTTTGGAGGAGACCAGCCCCAGCATTTT
TRBD2	TRBV20-1	TRBJ2-3	few	CSAGPSGRGDTQYF	TGCAGTGCTGGGCCTAGCGGCCGGGGAGATACGCAGTATTTT
.	TRBV7-2	TRBJ2-3	many	CASSLVGADTQYF	TGTGCCAGCAGCTTAGTAGGGGCAGATACGCAGTATTTT
TRBD1	TRBV15	TRBJ2-4	many	CATSRDKLSGQGAMHQYF	TGTGCCACCAGCAGAGATAAATTGTCGGGACAGGGGGCGATGCACCAGTACTTC
TRBD1	TRBV5-5	TRBJ1-2	few	CASSLVRDRGARGLGYTF	TGTGCCAGCAGCTTGGTCCGGGACAGGGGGGCCCGGGGCTTGGGCTACACCTTC
.	TRBV10-3	TRBJ1-5	.	CAISESGGIFKPQHF	TGTGCCATCAGTGAGTCCGGGGGCATCTTCAAGCCCCAGCATTTT
.	TRBV12-3/TRBV12-4	TRBJ2-5	many	CASSFPAGTGQETQYF	TGTGCCAGCAGCTTCCCGGCGGGGACGGGACAAGAGACCCAGTACTTC
.	TRBV18	TRBJ2-6	.	CASSPLVEGTGANVLTF	TGTGCCAGCTCACCATTGGTAGAGGGGACTGGGGCCAACGTCCTGACTTTC
.	TRBV9	TRBJ2-2	many	CASRGRNTGELFF	TGTGCCAGCAGGGGGAGGAACACCGGGGAGCTGTTTTTT
TRBD2	TRBV29-1	TRBJ2-1	many	CSAGTSGVYEQFF	TGCAGCGCCGGGACTAGCGGGGTCTATGAGCAGTTCTTC
.	TRBV12-3/TRBV12-4	TRBJ2-5	.	CASSLARSWEPMETQYF	TGTGCCAGCAGTTTAGCCCGCTCTTGGGAACCCATGGAGACCCAGTACTTC
TRBD1	TRBV20-1	TRBJ1-1	few	CSARTGVTEAFF	TGCAGTGCTAGAACAGGGGTCACTGAAGCTTTCTTT
.	TRBV14	TRBJ2-3	.	CASSFEGFSTDTQYF	TGTGCCAGCAGCTTCGAAGGGTTTTCCACAGATACGCAGTATTTT
TRBD2	TRBV20-1	TRBJ2-1	many	CSAKTSGGANEQFF	TGCAGTGCAAAGACTAGCGGGGGGGCCAATGAGCAGTTCTTC
TRBD1	TRBV5-8	TRBJ2-3	few	CASSQGQGADTQYF	TGTGCCAGCAGCCAAGGACAGGGGGCAGATACGCAGTATTTT
.	TRBV9	TRBJ2-3	many	CASSVVGGIGDTQYF	TGTGCCAGCAGCGTAGTGGGGGGAATTGGAGATACGCAGTATTTT
.	TRBV20-1	TRBJ2-1	many	CSAIKGSAYNEQFF	TGCAGTGCTATCAAGGGAAGTGCCTACAATGAGCAGTTCTTC
.	TRBV7-6	TRBJ2-3	.	CASSLVAVWARGTDTQYF	TGTGCCAGCAGCTTAGTCGCTGTGTGGGCTCGGGGAACAGATACGCAGTATTTT
.	TRBV7-2	TRBJ2-7	few	CASSPRAGSYEQYF	TGTGCCAGCAGCCCCCGGGCGGGTTCCTACGAGCAGTACTTC
.	TRBV7-9	TRBJ1-5	few	CASSLGPGRVDQPQHF	TGTGCCAGCAGCTTGGGACCGGGACGGGTCGATCAGCCCCAGCATTTT
TRBD2	TRBV15	TRBJ2-3	many	CATSRVRGGAADTQYF	TGTGCCACCAGCAGAGTTCGCGGGGGGGCCGCAGATACGCAGTATTTT
.	TRBV6-2/TRBV6-3	TRBJ2-5	.	CASSYSGLVETQYF	TGTGCCAGCAGTTACTCTGGGTTAGTCGAGACCCAGTACTTC
TRBD2	TRBV5-4	TRBJ2-3	many	CASSFPLAGDLSTDTQYF	TGTGCCAGCAGCTTTCCTCTAGCGGGGGACCTTAGCACAGATACGCAGTATTTT
.	TRBV5-1	TRBJ2-4	few	CASSPQGGLDIQYF	TGCGCCAGCAGCCCCCAAGGGGGATTGGACATTCAGTACTTC
.	TRBV6-1	TRBJ1-1	.	CASNRNGLDTEAFF	TGTGCCAGCAATCGGAATGGGTTGGACACTGAAGCTTTCTTT